This is a list of T cell receptor beta chains from one sample in a study of T cell responses to AZD1222 COVID-19 vaccine. Some clones are missing from TCRdb's copy, which holds only in-frame ones; the method was immunoSEQ multiplex PCR. Of fewer than 150,000 clones listed, about 90% are singletons. The source was peripheral blood, collected on day 0 of AZD1222 vaccination. The receptor source for this set is an adult in good health. The CDR3 runs from the conserved cysteine through the conserved F or W. A D gene is named only where the DNA matches it firmly. The size of a clone is reported for some rows only, either as once, few or many, or as a class for expanded clones.

D: .; size: .; J: TRBJ1-3; V: TRBV14; DNA: TGTGCCAGCAGCCAAGATACGTTGCAGGGCCTTGCCACTACGGGGGGAAACACCATATATTTT; CDR3: CASSQDTLQGLATTGGNTIYF
D: .; size: .; J: TRBJ2-3; V: TRBV7-2; DNA: TGTGCCAGCAGCTTAGGGCTGGGCACAGATACGCAGTATTTT; CDR3: CASSLGLGTDTQYF
D: .; size: .; J: TRBJ2-3; V: TRBV2; DNA: TGTGCCCTCGGACCCGGGAGTAGCACAGATACGCAGTATTTT; CDR3: CALGPGSSTDTQYF
D: .; size: .; J: TRBJ1-2; V: TRBV19; DNA: TGTGCCAGTAGTACAGGGAATGGCTACACCTTC; CDR3: CASSTGNGYTF
D: .; size: .; J: TRBJ2-4; V: TRBV19; DNA: TGTGCCAGTAGTATAGGTCTCGTGTCCAAAAACATTCAGTACTTC; CDR3: CASSIGLVSKNIQYF
D: TRBD1; size: .; J: TRBJ2-7; V: TRBV7-6; DNA: TGTGCCAGCAGTGAATCGACAGGGGCCTACGAGCAGTACTTC; CDR3: CASSESTGAYEQYF
D: TRBD2; size: .; J: TRBJ2-7; V: TRBV20-1; DNA: TGCAGTGCCAGTGTACTAGCGGGAGTGGTAGACGACGAGCAGTACTTC; CDR3: CSASVLAGVVDDEQYF
D: TRBD1; size: .; J: TRBJ1-2; V: TRBV19; DNA: TGTGCCAGTAGGACCCCGGGACAGGGGGCCGCCTATGGCTACACCTTC; CDR3: CASRTPGQGAAYGYTF
D: .; size: .; J: TRBJ1-2; V: TRBV5-1; DNA: TGCGCCAGCAGCTTGGACAGGCACTATGGCTACACCTTC; CDR3: CASSLDRHYGYTF
D: TRBD1; size: once; J: TRBJ1-4; V: TRBV7-8; DNA: TGTGCCAGCAGCTTAGGGAGCAGGGGGCAGGGAAAACTGTTTTTT; CDR3: CASSLGSRGQGKLFF
D: .; size: .; J: TRBJ1-6; V: TRBV6-2/TRBV6-3; DNA: TGTGCCAGCAGTTCCGGCAGGAATAATTCACCCCTCCACTTT; CDR3: CASSSGRNNSPLHF
D: .; size: few; J: TRBJ1-6; V: TRBV5-8; DNA: TGTGCCAGCAGCTTTGGATCAGGGACCGGTAATTCACCCCTCCACTTT; CDR3: CASSFGSGTGNSPLHF
D: .; size: .; J: TRBJ2-1; V: TRBV5-1; DNA: TGCGCCAGCAGCTTGGACGGGGGACAGAATGAGCAGTTCTTC; CDR3: CASSLDGGQNEQFF
D: TRBD1; size: few; J: TRBJ1-2; V: TRBV6-6; DNA: TGTGCCAGCAGTTACGGAACAGGGGCCGATGGCTACACCTTC; CDR3: CASSYGTGADGYTF
D: .; size: .; J: TRBJ2-7; V: TRBV9; DNA: TGTGCCAGCAGCGTAGTCCCAGGGACGTACGAGCAGTACTTC; CDR3: CASSVVPGTYEQYF
D: TRBD1; size: .; J: TRBJ1-2; V: TRBV28; DNA: TGTGCCACCGGGACCGGGACAGGCCGTGGCTACACCTTC; CDR3: CATGTGTGRGYTF
D: .; size: .; J: TRBJ2-7; V: TRBV16; DNA: TGTGCCAGCAGTCCGGACAGTTCCTACGAGCAGTACTTC; CDR3: CASSPDSSYEQYF
D: .; size: .; J: TRBJ2-7; V: TRBV3-1/TRBV3-2; DNA: TGTGCCAGCAGCCAAGTACGATTCCACGAGCAGTACTTC; CDR3: CASSQVRFHEQYF
D: TRBD1; size: .; J: TRBJ1-2; V: TRBV4-1; DNA: TGCGCCAGCAGCCAAGGACAGGGGCGCGGCTATGGCTACACCTTC; CDR3: CASSQGQGRGYGYTF
D: TRBD1; size: .; J: TRBJ2-7; V: TRBV13; DNA: TGTGCCAGCAGACAACAGGGGGCAGGGTCCTACGAGCAGTACTTC; CDR3: CASRQQGAGSYEQYF
D: .; size: .; J: TRBJ2-1; V: TRBV2; DNA: TGTGCCAGCAATCAGGACCCCCTAATCTTC; CDR3: CASNQDPLIF
D: .; size: .; J: TRBJ1-2; V: TRBV7-2; DNA: TGTGCCAGCAGCTTAGGATCGGGGGGAAACTATGGCTACACCTTC; CDR3: CASSLGSGGNYGYTF
D: TRBD1; size: .; J: TRBJ1-1; V: TRBV3-1/TRBV3-2; DNA: TGTGCCAGCAGCCAAAACCGACAGGGGAACACTGAAGCTTTCTTT; CDR3: CASSQNRQGNTEAFF
D: .; size: few; J: TRBJ1-1; V: TRBV27; DNA: TGTGCCAGCAGTTTGGGCCAGGGTGAAGCTTTCTTT; CDR3: CASSLGQGEAFF
D: TRBD1; size: .; J: TRBJ1-4; V: TRBV7-8; DNA: TGTGCCAGCAGCTGGACAGGGGGGGTTGAAAAACTGTTTTTT; CDR3: CASSWTGGVEKLFF
D: .; size: .; J: TRBJ1-4; V: TRBV2; DNA: TGTGCCAGCAGGGTGACAGGTTGGGAAAAACTGTTTTTT; CDR3: CASRVTGWEKLFF
D: .; size: .; J: TRBJ2-5; V: TRBV5-1; DNA: TGCGCCAGCAGGCGAGGGGCCCAAGAGACCCAGTACTTC; CDR3: CASRRGAQETQYF